A selection of T cell receptor beta chains follows, all from one sample in a study of T-cell reconstitution after alpha-beta-depleted transplantation in children. One entry per CDR3 protein, called by TCRdb with MiXCR from the PCR reads. The sample consists of about 690,000 distinct CDR3 sequences, 16% of them appearing once. The specimen was PBMCs from the stem cell graft donor, collected from the stem cell graft. These receptors originate from a human donor who donated a stem cell graft to a child with acute myeloid leukemia. Both conserved end residues are part of each CDR3. Fields, in order: V gene, J gene, clone size, D gene, CDR3 protein, CDR3 DNA. The D gene is left open where the match is weak. The size field is filled for only some rows; it gives once, few, many or a size class.

TRBV20-1	TRBJ1-2	many	.	CSAGFRDRPGGYTF	TGCAGTGCTGGATTCAGGGACCGACCCGGAGGCTACACCTTC
TRBV20-1	TRBJ2-3	.	TRBD1	CSVQGPTGTGNTDTQYF	TGCAGTGTTCAAGGCCCAACAGGGACAGGGAACACAGATACGCAGTATTTT
TRBV20-1	TRBJ1-5	many	.	CSAHNGGTQPQHF	TGCAGTGCCCACAACGGGGGGACACAGCCCCAGCATTTT
TRBV5-6	TRBJ2-2	many	.	CASSLVAGSSGELFF	TGCGCCAGCAGCTTGGTAGCAGGGTCCTCCGGGGAGCTGTTTTTT
TRBV13	TRBJ1-1	many	.	CASSSTASGMNTEAFF	TGTGCCAGCAGCTCGACCGCAAGCGGGATGAACACTGAAGCTTTCTTT
TRBV29-1	TRBJ2-7	many	TRBD2	CSVLGPSGLADEQYF	TGCAGCGTTTTGGGGCCCTCGGGACTAGCAGACGAGCAGTACTTC
TRBV19	TRBJ1-5	.	.	CASSIAGNNQPQHF	TGTGCCAGTAGTATAGCAGGGAACAATCAGCCCCAGCATTTT
TRBV10-3	TRBJ2-5	.	TRBD2	CAISEGLAGSETQYF	TGTGCCATCAGTGAGGGGCTAGCGGGGTCAGAGACCCAGTACTTC
TRBV7-2	TRBJ2-1	.	TRBD1	CASSWDRETYNEQFF	TGTGCCAGCAGCTGGGACAGGGAGACCTACAATGAGCAGTTCTTC
TRBV5-1	TRBJ1-1	few	.	CASSSLGMNTEALF	TGCGCCAGCAGCTCCCTTGGGATGAACACTGAAGCTCTCTTT
TRBV20-1	TRBJ2-1	many	TRBD2	CSAISGGAYNEQFF	TGCAGTGCCATAAGCGGGGGGGCCTACAATGAGCAGTTCTTC
TRBV12-3/TRBV12-4	TRBJ2-1	many	.	CATGNPRNEQFF	TGTGCCACGGGGAATCCAAGGAATGAGCAGTTCTTC
TRBV7-9	TRBJ1-4	few	.	CASSLPLPGPTSALFF	TGTGCCAGCAGCTTACCACTCCCGGGACCGACTTCTGCGCTGTTTTTT
TRBV7-2	TRBJ1-1	many	TRBD1	CASSLAPGQGNTEAFF	TGTGCCAGCAGCTTAGCGCCGGGACAGGGGAACACTGAAGCTTTCTTT
TRBV7-2	TRBJ2-2	few	TRBD1	CASSLAGTGDGGELFF	TGTGCCAGCAGCTTAGCCGGGACAGGGGACGGCGGGGAGCTGTTTTTT
TRBV7-9	TRBJ2-2	.	.	CASRFIGELFF	TGTGCCAGCCGCTTTATTGGGGAGCTGTTTTTT
TRBV5-1	TRBJ1-1	few	.	CASSIPAGEKTEAFF	TGCGCCAGCAGCATCCCCGCCGGGGAAAAGACTGAAGCTTTCTTT
TRBV20-1	TRBJ1-2	many	.	CSATRSNYGYTF	TGCAGTGCAACGCGATCTAACTATGGCTACACCTTC
TRBV12-3/TRBV12-4	TRBJ2-5	few	TRBD1	CASSLGLDAVVGTGKETQYF	TGTGCCAGCAGTTTAGGCTTGGACGCCGTTGTGGGGACAGGGAAAGAGACCCAGTACTTC
TRBV20-1	TRBJ1-1	many	TRBD1	CSARPDRGQQNTEAFF	TGCAGTGCTAGACCCGACAGGGGGCAGCAGAACACTGAAGCTTTCTTT
TRBV24-1	TRBJ2-1	.	.	CATSDLDMYNEQFF	TGTGCCACCAGTGACTTGGACATGTACAATGAGCAGTTCTTC
TRBV20-1	TRBJ2-3	many	.	CSARDRKRDSNPTDTQYF	TGCAGTGCTAGAGATAGAAAAAGGGACTCCAACCCCACAGATACGCAGTATTTT
TRBV15	TRBJ1-5	few	.	CATSRETSGNQPQHF	TGTGCCACCAGCAGGGAGACCAGTGGCAATCAGCCCCAGCATTTT